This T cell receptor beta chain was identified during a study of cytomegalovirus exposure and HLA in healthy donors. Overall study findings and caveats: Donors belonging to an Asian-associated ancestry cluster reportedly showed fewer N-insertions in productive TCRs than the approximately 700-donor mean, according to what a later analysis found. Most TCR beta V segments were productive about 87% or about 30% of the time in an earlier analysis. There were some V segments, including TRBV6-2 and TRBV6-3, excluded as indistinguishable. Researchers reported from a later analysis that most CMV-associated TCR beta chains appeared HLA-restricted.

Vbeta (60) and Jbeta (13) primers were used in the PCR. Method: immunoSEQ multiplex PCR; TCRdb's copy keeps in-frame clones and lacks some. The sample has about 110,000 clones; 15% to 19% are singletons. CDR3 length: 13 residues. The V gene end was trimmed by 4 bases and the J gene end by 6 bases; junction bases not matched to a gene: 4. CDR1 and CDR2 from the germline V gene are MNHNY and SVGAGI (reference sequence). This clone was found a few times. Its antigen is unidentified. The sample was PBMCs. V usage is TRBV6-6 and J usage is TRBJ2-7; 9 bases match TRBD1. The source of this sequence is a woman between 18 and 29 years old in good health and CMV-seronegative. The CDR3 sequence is CASSFGTGLEQYF. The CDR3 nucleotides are TGTGCCAGCAGTTTTGGGACAGGGCTCGAGCAGTACTTC.